The T cell receptor (beta chain) described here comes from a study of identical twins. Study outcomes and limitations: Zero-insertion analyses might be partly confounded by invariant T cells like MAIT and iNKT.

Each CDR3 protein gets one entry after TCRdb re-called the 5' RACE reads with MiXCR. This repertoire shows approximately 210,000 distinct CDR3 sequences, about 6.7% found once; its top ten account for roughly 15%. V shed 0 bases, J shed 5 bases, and the junction held 11 bases outside the gene matches. This CDR3 region has 16 residues. The germline V gene encodes CDR1 SQVTM and CDR2 ANQGSEA. This clonotype was observed a handful of times. Its antigen is unidentified. These sequences were also reported in another study, on T cells expressing NK-cell markers.

The chain uses TRBV29-1 and TRBJ2-7; 9 bases match TRBD2. This clonotype originated in a young woman in good health. Material for sequencing was CD8+ T cells sorted from blood. DNA of the CDR3: TGCAGCGTTGAAGACATGGTTGCTAGCGGGATCGACGAGCAGTACTTC. Amino acids: CSVEDMVASGIDEQYF.